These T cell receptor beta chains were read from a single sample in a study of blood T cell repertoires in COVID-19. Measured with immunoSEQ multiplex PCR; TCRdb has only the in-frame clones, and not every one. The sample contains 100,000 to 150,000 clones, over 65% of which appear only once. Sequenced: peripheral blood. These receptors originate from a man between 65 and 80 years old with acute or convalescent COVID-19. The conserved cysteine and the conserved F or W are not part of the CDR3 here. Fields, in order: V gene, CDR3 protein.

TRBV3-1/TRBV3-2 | ASSQDTAEQF
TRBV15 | ATSRDTSGNTDTQY
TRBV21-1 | ASSSDPGLAPRSSYNEQF
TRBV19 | ASGHDSSNYGYT
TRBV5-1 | ASSLGTELGELF
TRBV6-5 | ASSYGTGKGETQY
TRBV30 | AWSVGREARNQPQH
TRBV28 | ASLAGGPFTYEQY
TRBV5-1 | ASSLEAGLYGYT
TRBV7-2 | ASSLGPGHRTGNTIY
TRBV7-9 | ASSLGQGSVDTQY
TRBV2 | ASKASGQDNSPLH
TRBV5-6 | ASSLRQGLNTGELF
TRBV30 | AWSDLQGSIH
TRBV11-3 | ASSQSGTSGSLGNEQF
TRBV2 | ASSEATGELGYT
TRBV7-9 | ASSQTSGEY